The next 9 T cell receptor beta chains were all read from a single sample in a study of cytomegalovirus exposure and HLA in healthy donors. PCR used 60 Vbeta primers and 13 Jbeta primers. Repertoires were generated with immunoSEQ multiplex PCR, while TCRdb's copy carries only in-frame clones and drops some. The repertoire holds approximately 130,000 clones, with over 75% as singletons. Specimen: PBMCs. The receptor set was obtained from a man aged 50 or older in good health and CMV-seronegative.

This chain joins TRBV7-9 and TRBJ2-5; 7 bases match TRBD1. This CDR3 contains 14 residues. V lost 3 bases to trimming and J lost 3 bases; unmatched junction nucleotides: 4. In germline, CDR1 is SEHNR, CDR2 FQNEAQ (reference sequence). The CDR3: CASSFGQGEETQYF. The CDR3, as DNA: TGTGCCAGCAGCTTCGGGCAGGGGGAAGAGACCCAGTACTTC.

The chain recombines TRBV2 with TRBJ1-1, with D maybe TRBD1 (5 bases). Germline-derived CDR1 and CDR2 are SNHLY and FYNNEI. This CDR3 region has 14 residues. V was cut by 6 bases and J by 4 bases, with 15 bases left in between. The CDR3 here is CASSGEGTGTEAFF. In nucleotides, the CDR3 is TGTGCCAGCAGCGGGGAGGGGACGGGCACTGAAGCTTTCTTT.

The chain is built from TRBV5-4 and TRBJ2-7, with D possibly TRBD1 on 5 matching bases. Trimming removed 3 bases at V and 0 bases at J, with 13 bases between. Germline CDR1 and CDR2: SGHNT and YYREEE (reference sequence). The CDR3 is 15 residues long. This chain's CDR3 is CASSSWGLFSYEQYF. CDR3 nucleotide sequence: TGTGCCAGCAGCTCCTGGGGCCTTTTCTCCTACGAGCAGTACTTC.

At least ten counts were recorded for this clone. The chain employs TRBV6-1 and TRBJ1-1; TRBD1 agrees at 8 bases. CDR1 MNHNS and CDR2 SASEGT come from the germline V gene. The trim removed 4 bases at V and 6 bases at J, leaving 16 bases unmatched. The CDR3 is made up of 17 amino acids. Here the CDR3 reads CASSGGTRGPIRAEAFF. CDR3 sequence (DNA): TGTGCCAGCAGTGGGGGTACCAGGGGGCCAATCAGGGCTGAAGCTTTCTTT.

The chain joins TRBV6-4 to TRBJ1-2; D is unclear. This CDR3 comprises 17 residues. CDR1 and CDR2 from the germline V gene are MRHNA and SNTAGT. Trimming pared 3 bases from V and 7 bases from J, leaving 24 bases between. CDR3 protein: CASSEGSGGGFLSGYTF. The CDR3 DNA reads as TGTGCCAGCAGTGAGGGCTCGGGAGGAGGTTTCCTATCTGGCTACACCTTC.

This chain uses TRBV4-1 with TRBJ2-1; 9 nucleotides agree with TRBD2. V was pared by 3 bases and J by 3 bases, with 3 bases of the junction left unmatched. Per germline, CDR1 MGHRA and CDR2 YSYEKL. The CDR3 extends over 15 amino acids. CDR3 coding DNA: TGCGCCAGCAGCCATGGGACTAGCAACTACAATGAGCAGTTCTTC. Translation: CASSHGTSNYNEQFF.

This clone has more than one count but fewer than ten. This sequence joins TRBV29-1 and TRBJ1-1; the match to TRBD1 covers 9 bases. Looked up from germline, CDR1 is SQVTM and CDR2 is ANQGSEA. The CDR3 consists of 12 residues. The V and J ends lost 6 bases and 1 base, in that order; junction bases with no gene match: 0. The CDR3 protein is CSVDRGNTEAFF. For the CDR3, the DNA is TGCAGCGTGGACAGGGGGAACACTGAAGCTTTCTTT.

This clone was counted only a few times. The V call is TRBV5-1, the J call TRBJ2-2, with 8 bases that match TRBD1. After removal of 3 bases from V and 6 bases from J, the junction contained 10 bases not matched to a gene. Germline CDR1 and CDR2: SGHRS and YFSETQ. The CDR3 has 16 amino acids. In DNA form, the CDR3 reads TGCGCCAGCAGCTCTCAGGGGGCTATCGGCGCCGGGGAGCTGTTTTTT. Amino acid sequence: CASSSQGAIGAGELFF.

The V gene is TRBV5-4, the J gene TRBJ2-5, with D maybe TRBD2 (8 bases). CDR1 is SGHNT, CDR2 YYREEE, per germline (reference sequence). The CDR3 loop spans 13 amino acids. With 10 bases removed from V and 7 bases from J, the gap between germline ends came to 20 bases. The CDR3 loop is CAGGGGRSGTQYF. The CDR3, as DNA: TGTGCCGGAGGGGGCGGGAGGTCCGGGACCCAGTACTTC.